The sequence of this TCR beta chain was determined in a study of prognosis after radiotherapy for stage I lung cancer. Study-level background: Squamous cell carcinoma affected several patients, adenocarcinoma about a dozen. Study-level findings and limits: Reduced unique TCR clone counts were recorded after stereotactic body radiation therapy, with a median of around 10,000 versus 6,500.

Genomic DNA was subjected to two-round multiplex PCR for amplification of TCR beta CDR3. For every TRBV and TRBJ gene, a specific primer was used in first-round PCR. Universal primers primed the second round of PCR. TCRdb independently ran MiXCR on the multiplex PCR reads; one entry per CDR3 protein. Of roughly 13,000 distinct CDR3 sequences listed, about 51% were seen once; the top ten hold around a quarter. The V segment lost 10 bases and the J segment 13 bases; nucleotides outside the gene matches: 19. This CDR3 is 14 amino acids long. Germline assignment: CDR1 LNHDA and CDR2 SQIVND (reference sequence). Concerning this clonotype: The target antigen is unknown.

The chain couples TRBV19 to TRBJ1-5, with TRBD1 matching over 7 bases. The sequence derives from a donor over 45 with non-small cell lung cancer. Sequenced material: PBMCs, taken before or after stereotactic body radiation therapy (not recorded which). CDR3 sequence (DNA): TGTGCCAATAGCATCCAGGGGGGGAATCATCCACAGCATTTT. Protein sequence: CANSIQGGNHPQHF.